The sequence of this T cell receptor beta chain was determined in a study of radiotherapy plus CTLA-4 blockade in lung cancer. Those patients who had chemo-refractory metastatic non-small-cell lung cancer were given focal radiation along with CTLA-4 blockade through ipilimumab. Data came from immunoSEQ multiplex PCR; TCRdb stores just in-frame clones and leaves some out. The table has around 80,000 clones, roughly 70% seen once. This TCR came from a human donor with non-small cell lung cancer whose response to radiotherapy plus ipilimumab could not be evaluated. The starting material was peripheral blood, obtained from a patient treated with radiotherapy plus ipilimumab.

CDR3 in amino acids: CASSFGAPGQVNYGYTF. CDR3 coding DNA: TGTGCCAGCAGTTTTGGGGCGCCGGGACAGGTCAACTATGGCTACACCTTC. V is TRBV27 and J is TRBJ1-2, with 8 bases identical to TRBD1. This CDR3 is built from 17 residues. The germline V gene has CDR1 MNHEY and CDR2 SMNVEV (reference sequence). The V and J ends lost 3 bases and 2 bases, in that order; junction bases with no gene match: 11.